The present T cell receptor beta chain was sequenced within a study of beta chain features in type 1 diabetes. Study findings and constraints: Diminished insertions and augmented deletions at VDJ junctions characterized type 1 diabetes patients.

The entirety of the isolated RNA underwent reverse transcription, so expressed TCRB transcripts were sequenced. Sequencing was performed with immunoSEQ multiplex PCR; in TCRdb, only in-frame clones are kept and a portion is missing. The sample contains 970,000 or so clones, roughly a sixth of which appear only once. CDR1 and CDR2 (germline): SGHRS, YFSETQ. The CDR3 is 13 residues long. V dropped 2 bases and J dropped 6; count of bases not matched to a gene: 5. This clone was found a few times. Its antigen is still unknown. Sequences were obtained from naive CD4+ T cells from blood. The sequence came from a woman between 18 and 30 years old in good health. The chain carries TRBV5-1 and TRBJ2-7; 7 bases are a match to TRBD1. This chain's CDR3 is CASSFRQGREQYF. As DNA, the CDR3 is TGCGCCAGCAGCTTTAGACAGGGACGCGAGCAGTACTTC.